This TCR beta chain is drawn from a study of blood T cell repertoires in COVID-19. The germline V and J ends were trimmed by 0 bases and 4 bases, with 13 bases remaining between them. Per the germline V gene, CDR1 is SGHDN and CDR2 is FVKESK. The CDR3 spans 16 residues. The repertoire was sequenced with immunoSEQ multiplex PCR; TCRdb's copy has only in-frame clones and lacks some. In the table there are just under 350,000 clones, 85% to 90% of which are singletons. This chain connects TRBV14 to TRBJ1-5, with D maybe TRBD1 (6 bases). The receptor comes from a woman in her seventies with COVID-19, enrolled during active disease. Material: peripheral blood. CDR3 sequence reads: CASSQEGTNLNQPQHF. The CDR3 nucleotides read TGTGCCAGCAGCCAAGAGGGGACAAACCTAAATCAGCCCCAGCATTTT.